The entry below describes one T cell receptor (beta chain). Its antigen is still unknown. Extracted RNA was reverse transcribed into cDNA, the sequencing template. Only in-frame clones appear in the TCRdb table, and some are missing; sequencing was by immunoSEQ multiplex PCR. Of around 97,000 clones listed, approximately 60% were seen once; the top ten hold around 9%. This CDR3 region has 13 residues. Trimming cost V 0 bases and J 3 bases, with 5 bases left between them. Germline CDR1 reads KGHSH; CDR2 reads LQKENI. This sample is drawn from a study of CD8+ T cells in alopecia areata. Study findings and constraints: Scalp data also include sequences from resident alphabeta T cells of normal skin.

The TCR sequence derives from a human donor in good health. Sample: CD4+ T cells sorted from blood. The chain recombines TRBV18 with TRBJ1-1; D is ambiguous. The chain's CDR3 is CASSPPTYTEAFF. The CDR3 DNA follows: TGTGCCAGCTCACCACCAACCTACACTGAAGCTTTCTTT.